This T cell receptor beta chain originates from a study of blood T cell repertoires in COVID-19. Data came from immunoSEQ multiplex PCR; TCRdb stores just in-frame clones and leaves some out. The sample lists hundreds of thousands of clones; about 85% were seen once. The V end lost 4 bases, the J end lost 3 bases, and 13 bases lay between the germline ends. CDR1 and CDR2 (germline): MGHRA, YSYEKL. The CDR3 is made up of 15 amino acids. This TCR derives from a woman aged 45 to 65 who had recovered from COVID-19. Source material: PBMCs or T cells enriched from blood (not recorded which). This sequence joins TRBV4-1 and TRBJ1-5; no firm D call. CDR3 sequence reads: CASSPLGGLNQPQHF. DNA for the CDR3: TGCGCCAGCAGCCCACTTGGAGGGCTCAATCAGCCCCAGCATTTT.